This T cell receptor (beta chain) was sequenced during a study of T cells expressing NK-cell markers. CDR1 is SQVTM, CDR2 ANQGSEA, per germline. The CDR3 spans 13 residues. UMIs were included in TCR beta cDNA generated by 5'RACE template switching. From its re-call of the 5' RACE reads, TCRdb lists each CDR3 protein once, without DNA. The sample has about 430,000 distinct CDR3 sequences; the top ten hold approximately 1.5%. This sequence joins TRBV29-1 and TRBJ2-5. This sequence was found in a woman aged 50 to 65 in good health. Sequenced: blood T cells: a sorted CD56 or NKG2C T cell subset, CD4+ or CD8+ T cells, or bulk PBMC T cells (not recorded which). This CDR3 is CSVGAERQETQYF. The full variable domain, rest sourced from reference TRBV29-1 and TRBJ2-5, is SAVISQKPSRDICQRGTSLTIQCQVDSQVTMMFWYRQQPGQSLTLIATANQGSEATYESGFVIDKFPISRPNLTFSTLTVSNMSPEDSSIYLCSVGAERQETQYFGPGTRLLVL.